What follows are 18 T cell receptor beta chains derived from one specimen sequenced in a study of technical replicates of blood from a few donors. The repertoire was sequenced with immunoSEQ multiplex PCR; TCRdb's copy has only in-frame clones and lacks some. Of tens of thousands of clones in the sample, around 90% were seen once. Source material: T cells isolated from PBMCs. These receptors all stem from a human donor in good health. Some clones in this sample may be carry-over from other donors' samples.

The rearrangement links TRBV14 to TRBJ2-3; perhaps TRBD2 as D (6 bases). This CDR3 contains 15 residues. The germline V gene encodes CDR1 SGHDN and CDR2 FVKESK. Trimming removed 5 bases at V and 8 bases at J, with 20 bases between. The CDR3 DNA is TGTGCCAGCAGCTTCACTAGCTCCGTTGGGGCTACGCAGTATTTT. Translation gives CASSFTSSVGATQYF.

The genes are TRBV11-2 and TRBJ2-7; tentative D call: TRBD1 (6 bases). Per the germline V gene, CDR1 is SGHAT and CDR2 is FQNNGV. Deletions cut 6 bases from V and 0 bases from J, with 15 bases between. This CDR3 contains 15 residues. CDR3: CASRRWDTSSYEQYF. Written as DNA, the CDR3 is TGTGCCAGCAGGAGATGGGACACGAGCTCCTACGAGCAGTACTTC.

The chain combines TRBV10-3 with TRBJ2-2; D might be TRBD2 (6 bases). Germline loops: CDR1 ENHRY, CDR2 SYGVKD. This CDR3 is 14 amino acids long. Trimming took off 11 bases at V and 7 bases at J, with 20 bases between the two ends. CDR3 bases: TGTGCCGCCCCTTGGATCGGGAGCGACGGGGAGCTGTTTTTT. It encodes CAAPWIGSDGELFF.

This sequence joins TRBV11-3 and TRBJ2-1; weak D call: TRBD2 (5 bases). V lost 5 bases, J lost 8 bases, and 16 bases lay in between. This CDR3 has 14 amino acids. Per the germline V gene, CDR1 is SGHNT and CDR2 is YENEEA. CDR3 sequence (DNA): TGTGCCAGCAGCGCCAACCGGGAATCGGATGAGCAGTTCTTC. It encodes CASSANRESDEQFF.

This rearrangement joins TRBV6-1 to TRBJ1-1; the match to TRBD1 covers 7 bases. This CDR3 has 14 amino acids. Looked up from germline, CDR1 is MNHNS and CDR2 is SASEGT. V gave up 6 bases and J gave up 4 bases; unmatched junction bases: 8. The CDR3 sequence: CASSGGGLLTEAFF. In DNA form, the CDR3 reads TGTGCCAGCAGCGGAGGGGGCCTTCTCACTGAAGCTTTCTTT.

In its sample, this clone was seen once. The V and J genes are TRBV9 and TRBJ2-1; D may be TRBD1 (5 bases). From germline, CDR1 is SGDLS and CDR2 YYNGEE. With 3 bases removed from V and 4 bases from J, the gap between germline ends came to 17 bases. This CDR3 has 16 amino acids. CDR3 bases: TGTGCCAGCAGCGCAGAACAGGAAATCATTTACAATGAGCAGTTCTTC. Protein: CASSAEQEIIYNEQFF.

The V call is TRBV12-1, the J call TRBJ1-2; whether TRBD1, the table's D call, matches the DNA was not checked. TRBV12-1 is a pseudogene locus. There are 16 residues in the CDR3. CDR3 in amino acids: CASGIRNRGANYGYTF. The CDR3 DNA reads TGTGCCAGCGGGATCCGTAACAGGGGCGCTAACTATGGCTACACCTTC.

V usage is TRBV7-9 and J usage is TRBJ1-1, with unresolved D. The CDR3 has 12 amino acids. The germline V gene has CDR1 SEHNR and CDR2 FQNEAQ (reference sequence). V was cut by 5 bases and J by 3 bases, with 7 bases left in between. For the CDR3, the DNA is TGTGCCAGCAGCGGTGAGTACACTGAAGCTTTCTTT. Encoded protein: CASSGEYTEAFF.

The chain couples TRBV27 to TRBJ2-7; 8 positions agree with TRBD1. The CDR3 is 16 amino acids. Germline assignment: CDR1 MNHEY and CDR2 SMNVEV (reference sequence). The trim removed 5 bases at V and 1 base at J, leaving 10 bases unmatched. CDR3 in DNA: TGTGCCAGCAGTCCGAGCATCGGACAGGGTTCCTACGAGCAGTACTTC. Encoded protein: CASSPSIGQGSYEQYF.

V and J are TRBV7-9 and TRBJ2-1; maybe TRBD1 (7 bases). This CDR3 spans 14 amino acids. The V end was cut by 4 bases, the J end by 8 bases, with 15 bases between. The V gene's germline CDR1 is SEHNR and CDR2 FQNEAQ (reference sequence). This CDR3 is CASSSPQGTHEQFF. The CDR3 DNA reads as TGTGCCAGCAGCTCCCCACAGGGGACTCATGAGCAGTTCTTC. Based on the CDR3 plus reference TRBV7-9 and TRBJ2-1, the full variable domain is DTGVSQNPRHKITKRGQNVTFRCDPISEHNRLYWYRQTLGQGPEFLTYFQNEAQLEKSRLLSDRFSAERPKGSFSTLEIQRTEQGDSAMYLCASSSPQGTHEQFFGPGTRLTVL.

The V gene is TRBV18, the J gene TRBJ2-1; the match to TRBD1 covers 8 bases. CDR1 KGHSH and CDR2 LQKENI come from the germline V gene. This CDR3 is 13 amino acids long. With V trimmed by 0 bases and J by 11 bases, 3 bases remained unmatched. The CDR3 loop is CASSPPSGGQQFF. CDR3 nucleotides: TGTGCCAGCTCACCACCGTCAGGGGGCCAGCAGTTCTTC.

The V and J genes are TRBV2 and TRBJ2-2; 14 bases are a match to TRBD2. The CDR3 consists of 17 residues. V was pared by 6 bases and J by 7 bases, with 10 bases of the junction left unmatched. Germline V gene sequence: CDR1 SNHLY, CDR2 FYNNEI. CDR3 bases: TGTGCCAGCAGGATAGGGACTAGCGGGAGAAATGACGGGGAGCTGTTTTTT. This codes for CASRIGTSGRNDGELFF.

The chain uses TRBV4-1 and TRBJ1-4; possibly TRBD1 for D (5 bases). The CDR3 consists of 14 residues. Deletions cut 1 base from V and 8 bases from J, with 11 bases between. The germline gives CDR1 MGHRA, CDR2 YSYEKL. This chain's CDR3 is CASSQAGLEEKLFF. CDR3 nucleotide sequence: TGCGCCAGCAGCCAAGCAGGGTTAGAAGAAAAACTGTTTTTT.

DNA for the CDR3: TGTGCCAGCAGTGATATTCCGGACAGAGCAACTAATGAAAAACTGTTTTTT. Translating gives CASSDIPDRATNEKLFF. The chain joins TRBV6-1 to TRBJ1-4; tentative D call: TRBD1 (6 bases). In germline, CDR1 is MNHNS, CDR2 SASEGT. V lost 3 bases, J lost 0 bases, and 14 bases lay in between. The CDR3 totals 17 residues.

CDR3 in DNA: TGCAGCGTTGAGGGACTAGCGGTTTCTATTCAAGAGACCCAGTACTTC. Translation gives CSVEGLAVSIQETQYF. The chain employs TRBV29-1 and TRBJ2-5, with 11 bases identical to TRBD2. This CDR3 is 16 amino acids long. Trimming at V came to 3 bases and at J to 2 bases, leaving 8 bases not matched to a gene. CDR1 and CDR2 (germline): SQVTM, ANQGSEA.

The rearrangement uses TRBV18 and TRBJ2-4; tentative D call: TRBD2 (5 bases). Germline loops: CDR1 KGHSH, CDR2 LQKENI. Between the trimmed V and J ends, which lost 3 bases and 6 bases, there was a span of 9 bases. This CDR3 has 13 amino acids. This chain's CDR3 is CASSPEGTNIQYF. The CDR3 DNA follows: TGTGCCAGCTCACCTGAGGGAACAAACATTCAGTACTTC.

The chain couples TRBV4-1 to TRBJ1-2; 10 nucleotides align to TRBD1. The J segment lost 4 bases and the V segment lost 4 bases, leaving 6 bases of the junction unmatched. This CDR3 contains 15 residues. Germline V CDR1 and CDR2: MGHRA, YSYEKL. The CDR3 DNA is TGCGCCAGCAGCCTGACAGGGGGCTCCGGCTATGGCTACACCTTC. It encodes CASSLTGGSGYGYTF.

This clone was recorded only once. V and J are TRBV6-5 and TRBJ1-6; D unresolved. Between the trimmed V and J ends, which lost 0 bases and 4 bases, there was a span of 7 bases. This CDR3 is built from 15 residues. CDR1 MNHEY and CDR2 SVGAGI come from the germline V gene. In DNA form, the CDR3 reads TGTGCCAGCAGTTACTCGAGGCAGTATAATTCACCCCTCCACTTT. Its translation is CASSYSRQYNSPLHF.